This T cell receptor (beta chain) was recorded in a study of neoadjuvant anti-PD-1 for oral cavity cancer. As for the study in general: Patients without progression got a fourth dose around day 43.

General study results and limits: Higher pretreatment Treg/Th17 ratios tracked higher pretreatment blood clonality. With a few patients per group, TCR findings need larger cohorts.

For this clone: The antigen is unknown.

The protocol was immunoSEQ multiplex PCR, while the TCRdb copy is restricted to in-frame clones and leaves out a portion. The sample lists 50,000 to 65,000 clones; 65% to 80% were seen once. V lost 4 bases to trimming and J lost 3 bases, with 12 bases between them. Germline loops: CDR1 GTSNPN, CDR2 SVGIG (reference sequence). This CDR3 has 13 amino acids. The sequence was collected from a person aged 40 to 85 with oral cavity squamous cell carcinoma. This chain uses TRBV30 with TRBJ1-2, with a tentative D call TRBD1 (5 bases). Sequencing used PBMCs, obtained before nivolumab (anti-PD-1) treatment. In DNA form, the CDR3 reads TGTGCCTGGACCCCACAGGTCCACTATGGCTACACCTTC. Its protein is CAWTPQVHYGYTF.